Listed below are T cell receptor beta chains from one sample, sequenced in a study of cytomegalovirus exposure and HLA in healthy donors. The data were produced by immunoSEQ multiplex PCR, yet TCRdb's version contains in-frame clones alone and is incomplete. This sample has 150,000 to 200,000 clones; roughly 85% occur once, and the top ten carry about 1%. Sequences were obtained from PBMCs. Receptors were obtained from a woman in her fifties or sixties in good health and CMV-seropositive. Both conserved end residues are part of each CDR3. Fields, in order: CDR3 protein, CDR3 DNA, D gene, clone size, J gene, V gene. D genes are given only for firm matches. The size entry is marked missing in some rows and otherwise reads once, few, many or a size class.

CDR3: CASSRQVRYNEQFF; DNA: TGTGCCAGCAGCCGACAGGTGAGATACAATGAGCAGTTCTTC; D: NA; size: NA; J: TRBJ2-1; V: TRBV6-5
CDR3: CASSPRTGQGRTQYF; DNA: TGTGCCAGCAGCCCGAGGACAGGGCAAGGGAGGACCCAGTACTTC; D: TRBD1; size: NA; J: TRBJ2-5; V: TRBV13
CDR3: CATSDRGRTDTQYF; DNA: TGTGCCACCTCAGACAGGGGCCGCACAGATACGCAGTATTTT; D: TRBD1; size: few; J: TRBJ2-3; V: TRBV6-1
CDR3: CASSYNDRGTEAFF; DNA: TGTGCCAGCAGCTATAACGACAGGGGCACTGAAGCTTTCTTT; D: TRBD1; size: NA; J: TRBJ1-1; V: TRBV7-2
CDR3: CASSLEQGYEQYF; DNA: TGTGCCAGCAGCTTAGAACAGGGCTACGAGCAGTACTTC; D: NA; size: NA; J: TRBJ2-7; V: TRBV11-3
CDR3: CASSLGTVNTEAFF; DNA: TGTGCCAGCAGCTTAGGCACGGTGAACACTGAAGCTTTCTTT; D: NA; size: NA; J: TRBJ1-1; V: TRBV13
CDR3: CASSPGTGEQYF; DNA: TGTGCCAGCAGCCCAGGGACAGGGGAGCAGTATTTT; D: TRBD1; size: NA; J: TRBJ2-3; V: TRBV5-6
CDR3: CASRADRDTTYEQYF; DNA: TGTGCCAGCAGAGCCGACCGGGACACCACCTACGAGCAGTACTTC; D: NA; size: NA; J: TRBJ2-7; V: TRBV28
CDR3: CASSYWRGRRDTQYF; DNA: TGTGCCAGCAGTTACTGGCGGGGAAGAAGAGATACGCAGTATTTT; D: NA; size: NA; J: TRBJ2-3; V: TRBV6-5
CDR3: CASRRDRGDGYTF; DNA: TGTGCCAGCAGACGCGACAGGGGGGATGGCTACACCTTC; D: TRBD1; size: NA; J: TRBJ1-2; V: TRBV6-5
CDR3: CSVLELSGGGYTF; DNA: TGCAGCGTTCTCGAGTTGTCGGGAGGAGGCTACACCTTC; D: NA; size: few; J: TRBJ1-2; V: TRBV29-1
CDR3: CSVGWQGISNTEAFF; DNA: TGCAGCGTTGGGTGGCAGGGAATCTCGAACACTGAAGCTTTCTTT; D: NA; size: NA; J: TRBJ1-1; V: TRBV29-1
CDR3: CASSFGPPSYNEQFF; DNA: TGTGCCAGCAGCTTCGGTCCTCCGTCCTACAATGAGCAGTTCTTC; D: NA; size: few; J: TRBJ2-1; V: TRBV7-2
CDR3: CASSTSGLATGELFF; DNA: NA; D: NA; size: NA; J: TRBJ2-2; V: TRBV6-5
CDR3: CASSYSQGQPYEQYF; DNA: TGTGCCAGCAGTTACTCGCAGGGGCAGCCCTACGAGCAGTACTTC; D: NA; size: NA; J: TRBJ2-7; V: TRBV6-5
CDR3: CASSLGAFEAFF; DNA: TGTGCCAGTAGCCTAGGGGCATTTGAAGCTTTCTTT; D: NA; size: many; J: TRBJ1-1; V: TRBV19
CDR3: CASIQEGRNYGYTF; DNA: TGTGCCAGCATTCAGGAGGGACGGAACTATGGCTACACCTTC; D: NA; size: once; J: TRBJ1-2; V: TRBV2
CDR3: CASSGGSSDTQYF; DNA: TGTGCCAGTAGTGGGGGGAGTTCAGATACGCAGTATTTT; D: NA; size: NA; J: TRBJ2-3; V: TRBV19
CDR3: CASNPQGGGQPQHF; DNA: TGTGCCAGCAACCCCCAGGGAGGAGGACAGCCCCAGCATTTT; D: NA; size: NA; J: TRBJ1-5; V: TRBV2
CDR3: CAWSVLGARNQPQHF; DNA: TGTGCCTGGAGTGTACTTGGGGCCCGCAATCAGCCCCAGCATTTT; D: NA; size: NA; J: TRBJ1-5; V: TRBV30
CDR3: CARSPADALAGKNYGYTF; DNA: TGTGCCAGAAGCCCCGCCGACGCCCTTGCAGGGAAGAACTATGGCTACACCTTC; D: NA; size: NA; J: TRBJ1-2; V: TRBV5-3
CDR3: CASSLFRTGQSYEQYF; DNA: TGTGCCAGCTCACTCTTTAGGACAGGGCAATCCTACGAGCAGTACTTC; D: TRBD1; size: once; J: TRBJ2-7; V: TRBV18
CDR3: CASSQGRSRGEKLFF; DNA: TGCGCCAGCAGCCAAGGACGCAGTAGGGGTGAAAAACTGTTTTTT; D: NA; size: NA; J: TRBJ1-4; V: TRBV4-1
CDR3: CSVVAGGSSYEQYF; DNA: TGCAGCGTTGTAGCGGGAGGGTCATCCTACGAGCAGTACTTC; D: TRBD2; size: NA; J: TRBJ2-7; V: TRBV29-1
CDR3: CASSVRSDTQYF; DNA: TGTGCCAGCAGTGTCCGTTCAGATACGCAGTATTTT; D: NA; size: NA; J: TRBJ2-3; V: TRBV2
CDR3: CASSQTGAQETQYF; DNA: TGCGCCAGCAGCCAAACAGGGGCCCAAGAGACCCAGTACTTC; D: TRBD1; size: NA; J: TRBJ2-5; V: TRBV5-1